This entry concerns a single TCR beta chain. Its antigen is undetermined. These data are taken from a study of T-cell memory formation after mild COVID-19. Regarding the study as a whole: Clones that shrank (day 15 to 85) were balanced CD4/CD8, whereas later expanders leaned CD4+.

The germline gives CDR1 MRHNA, CDR2 SNTAGT. Trimming left V 2 bases short and J 4 bases short, with 5 bases between. This CDR3 contains 13 residues. TCRdb recomputed calls from the 5' RACE reads with MiXCR, one row per CDR3 protein. The sample lists 75,000 to 95,000 distinct CDR3 sequences; about 13% were seen once. This chain connects TRBV6-4 to TRBJ2-2; unclear D gene. The TCR comes from an adult woman who had mild COVID-19 (a few samples of this study predate the infection). Cell type and time point are not known. Sequenced input: PBMCs or a T cell subset sorted from them (not recorded which). The CDR3 DNA reads as TGTGCCAGCAGTGACCGGTCCACCGGGGAGCTGTTTTTT. This gives the protein CASSDRSTGELFF.